Listed below are T cell receptor beta chains from one sample, sequenced in a study of patients and donors after allogeneic stem cell transplantation. TCRdb reprocessed the RT-PCR reads via MiXCR and lists one record per CDR3 protein. The table lists some 880,000 distinct CDR3 sequences, roughly 18% of them singletons. Sequenced: blood, either unsorted or a sorted T cell fraction (not recorded which). The source is a human donor who was either an allogeneic HSCT recipient or a stem cell or donor lymphocyte infusion donor (not recorded which). It is not recorded whose cells these are; they may come from a transplant donor. CDR3s include the opening cysteine and the closing phenylalanine or tryptophan. A D gene is named only where the DNA matches it firmly. Expanded clones are given a class, and other clones once, few, many or no size at all.

j_gene | abundance | d_gene | v_gene | CDR3aa | CDR3nt
TRBJ1-1 | few | - | TRBV6-5 | CASSYSNGVGFTEAFF | TGTGCCAGCAGTTATAGCAATGGGGTAGGATTTACTGAAGCTTTCTTT
TRBJ2-7 | - | - | TRBV11-2 | CASSLDRMSWQYF | TGTGCCAGCAGCTTAGATAGGATGAGTTGGCAGTACTTC
TRBJ2-5 | few | - | TRBV12-3/TRBV12-4 | CASSSGVRRGLSGETQYF | TGTGCCAGCAGTTCTGGGGTGCGGCGCGGCCTTTCGGGCGAGACCCAGTACTTC
TRBJ2-3 | few | TRBD2 | TRBV14 | CASSQTAGGLTDTQYF | TGTGCCAGCAGCCAGACAGCGGGGGGGCTGACAGATACGCAGTATTTT
TRBJ1-5 | - | - | TRBV10-3 | CAIGPGGVSNQPQHF | TGTGCCATCGGTCCGGGGGGCGTCAGCAATCAGCCCCAGCATTTT
TRBJ2-2 | - | TRBD2 | TRBV5-1 | CASSLIGLAGTGELFF | TGCGCCAGCAGCTTAATCGGTCTAGCGGGAACCGGGGAGCTGTTTTTT
TRBJ2-5 | - | - | TRBV29-1 | CSLLGRQETQYF | TGCAGCCTTCTGGGGCGACAAGAGACCCAGTACTTC
TRBJ2-7 | few | TRBD2 | TRBV11-2 | CASSPRPPSGGYEQYF | TGTGCCAGCAGCCCACGACCACCTAGCGGGGGTTACGAGCAGTACTTC
TRBJ2-2 | few | - | TRBV2 | CASSPPGGATNTGELFF | TGTGCCAGCAGTCCACCTGGGGGGGCGACGAACACCGGGGAGCTGTTTTTT
TRBJ2-7 | - | - | TRBV7-2 | CASRVVSYEQYF | TGTGCCAGCAGGGTCGTCTCCTACGAGCAGTACTTC
TRBJ2-7 | - | TRBD1 | TRBV10-3 | CAVRLQGAFGYEQYF | TGTGCCGTAAGATTACAGGGGGCCTTCGGCTACGAGCAGTACTTC
TRBJ2-7 | many | TRBD1 | TRBV29-1 | CSVEVWTGGNYEQYF | TGCAGCGTTGAAGTTTGGACAGGGGGTAACTACGAGCAGTACTTC
TRBJ2-1 | many | - | TRBV28 | CASSLGSDEQFF | TGTGCCAGCAGTTTAGGGTCCGATGAGCAGTTCTTC
TRBJ2-2 | few | TRBD1 | TRBV5-6 | CASSFMARGLRIAGELFF | TGTGCCAGCAGCTTTATGGCGAGGGGGCTGAGAATCGCCGGGGAGCTGTTTTTT
TRBJ2-4 | - | - | TRBV12-3/TRBV12-4 | CASSLIGGNIQYF | TGTGCCAGCAGTTTAATAGGGGGAAACATTCAGTACTTC
TRBJ2-1 | - | TRBD2 | TRBV7-2 | CASSLIFPSGSNEQFF | TGTGCCAGCAGCTTAATCTTTCCTAGCGGGTCTAATGAGCAGTTCTTC
TRBJ2-5 | - | TRBD1 | TRBV30 | CAWSGEGQVQETQYF | TGTGCCTGGAGTGGCGAAGGACAGGTTCAAGAGACCCAGTACTTC
TRBJ2-5 | few | - | TRBV5-1 | CASSQLGWQETQYF | TGCGCCAGCAGCCAACTAGGGTGGCAAGAGACCCAGTACTTC
TRBJ2-1 | - | - | TRBV25-1 | CASSEARQFF | TGTGCCAGCAGTGAGGCCCGTCAATTCTTC
TRBJ2-2 | few | TRBD1 | TRBV10-3 | CAISEKSGGYTGELFF | TGTGCCATCAGTGAGAAGTCAGGGGGATACACCGGGGAGCTGTTTTTT
TRBJ1-2 | many | - | TRBV29-1 | CSVEVGSLYGYTF | TGCAGCGTTGAAGTCGGCAGCCTCTATGGCTACACCTTC
TRBJ2-5 | - | TRBD1 | TRBV29-1 | CSVSDRARETQYF | TGCAGCGTATCAGACAGGGCCCGGGAGACCCAGTACTTC
TRBJ2-1 | many | - | TRBV12-3/TRBV12-4 | CASSLYGGPSYNEQFF | TGTGCCAGCAGCCTATATGGGGGCCCCTCCTACAATGAGCAGTTCTTC
TRBJ1-6 | - | TRBD1 | TRBV27 | CASSLPGQGTTPLHF | TGTGCCAGCAGTCTCCCGGGACAGGGGACGACACCCCTCCACTTT
TRBJ1-5 | few | - | TRBV4-3 | CASSQGWGAAPNQPQHF | TGCGCCAGCAGCCAGGGGTGGGGGGCCGCTCCCAATCAGCCCCAGCATTTT